These T cell receptor beta chains were read from a single sample in a study of T cell clones after liver transplantation. Profiled with immunoSEQ multiplex PCR; TCRdb holds only in-frame clones, not every one. The sample records 70,000 to 95,000 clones, 83% being singletons. The material sequenced was CD4+ T cells from blood, taken at the 22-month timepoint. These receptors came from a human patient who received a liver transplant. Certain T cells may be donor cells from the graft. CDR3s include the opening cysteine and the closing phenylalanine or tryptophan. Fields, in order: CDR3 length, clone size, V gene, J gene, D gene, CDR3 DNA, CDR3 protein. A D gene is named only where the DNA matches it firmly. Expanded clones get a size class; other rows say once, few or many, or leave the size out.

>14|once|TRBV5-1|TRBJ1-3|.
TGCGCCAGCAGCTTGGCGGGCTCTGGAAACACCATATATTTT
CASSLAGSGNTIYF
>16|.|TRBV4-3|TRBJ2-1|TRBD2
TGCGCCAGCAGCCAAGGGCCAGGACGGGGGGTCAGGGAGCAGTTCTTC
CASSQGPGRGVREQFF
>13|.|TRBV7-2|TRBJ1-2|.
TGTGCCAGCAGCTTAAACCCTAACTATGGCTACACCTTC
CASSLNPNYGYTF
>14|.|TRBV7-2|TRBJ2-7|TRBD1
TGTGCCAGCAGGGAGCAAAGGGGGCCCTACGAGCAGTACTTC
CASREQRGPYEQYF
>14|.|TRBV6-1|TRBJ1-3|.
TGTGCCAGCAGCAGCTCGGGGGAGGGAAACACCATATATTTT
CASSSSGEGNTIYF
>12|.|TRBV7-3|TRBJ2-1|.
TGTGCCAGCAGCTTACCAGGGTCGGAGCAGTTCTTC
CASSLPGSEQFF
>15|few|TRBV9|TRBJ2-1|TRBD2
TGTGCCAGCAGCACTCTAGCGGGAGTCTCCAATGAGCAGTTCTTC
CASSTLAGVSNEQFF
>17|few|TRBV19|TRBJ2-2|TRBD2
TGTGCCAGTAGTATACCGGGACTAGCGGGATCGGGCGGGGAGCTGTTTTTT
CASSIPGLAGSGGELFF
>14|.|TRBV30|TRBJ1-3|.
TGTGCCTACCTAAAAGACAACTCTGGAAACACCATATATTTT
CAYLKDNSGNTIYF
>13|.|TRBV7-6|TRBJ2-1|TRBD1
TGTGCCAGCAGCTTAGCTGAGGACAGGGGGCTGTTCTTC
CASSLAEDRGLFF
>13|.|TRBV27|TRBJ2-1|.
TGTGCCAGCAGTGGATCGGGATACAATGAGCAGTTCTTC
CASSGSGYNEQFF
>14|.|TRBV12-5|TRBJ1-1|TRBD1
TGTGCTAGTGGTTTGGCACAGGGGGACACTGAAGCTTTCTTT
CASGLAQGDTEAFF
>17|few|TRBV4-1|TRBJ1-3|.
TGCGCCAGCAGCCAGAGGGAAGGGGGTTACTCTGGAAACACCATATATTTT
CASSQREGGYSGNTIYF
>16|.|TRBV14|TRBJ2-5|.
TGTGCCAGCAGCCAAGTGTCAGGGGTCTACCAAGAGACCCAGTACTTC
CASSQVSGVYQETQYF
>14|.|TRBV5-1|TRBJ2-3|TRBD2
TGCGCCAGCAGCCAAGGACTAGCCACAGATACGCAGTATTTT
CASSQGLATDTQYF
>13|.|TRBV10-3|TRBJ1-2|.
TGTGCCACCAAAGCCTTGCAGGGCGAAGGCTACACCTTC
CATKALQGEGYTF
>17|.|TRBV5-4|TRBJ1-4|TRBD1
TGTGCCAGCAGCTTGGGGACAGGGGGCGCCTACAATGAAAAACTGTTTTTT
CASSLGTGGAYNEKLFF
>13|.|TRBV12-5|TRBJ2-3|TRBD2
TGTCCTCGCGGGGGGGCAGACACAGATACGCAGTATTTT
CPRGGADTDTQYF
>15|.|TRBV7-2|TRBJ2-7|TRBD2
TGTGCCAGCAGCTTAGGTACAGGCGGGAGGTACGAGCAGTACTTC
CASSLGTGGRYEQYF
>15|.|TRBV4-3|TRBJ1-2|.
TGCGCCAGCAGCCAAGACGATTCGAGGGGTAGGGGCTACACCTTC
CASSQDDSRGRGYTF
>14|once|TRBV19|TRBJ1-2|.
TGTGCCAGTAGTCCAACAATGGGGCCGGCGGGCTACACCTTC
CASSPTMGPAGYTF
>17|.|TRBV10-3|TRBJ1-5|TRBD1
TGTGCCATCAGCAAACAGGGGCCGAACTTCGACAATCAGCCCCAGCATTTT
CAISKQGPNFDNQPQHF
>10|medium-sized|TRBV27|TRBJ2-7|.
TGTGCCAGCAGTACCCACGAGCAGTACTTC
CASSTHEQYF
>14|.|TRBV6-6|TRBJ2-5|.
TGTGCCAGCAGTGGCCCCAGACAGGCGGGGACCCAGTACTTC
CASSGPRQAGTQYF
>13|once|TRBV2|TRBJ2-4|.
TGTGCCAGCAGTGAAGCTCGGCAGGTCCCGTGGTACTTC
CASSEARQVPWYF
>15|once|TRBV2|TRBJ2-5|.
TGTGCCAGCGGTACTGGTACGGGAGTTTTAGAGACCCAGTACTTC
CASGTGTGVLETQYF
>15|.|TRBV19|TRBJ2-2|.
TGTGCCAGTACCCGACAGCCCACCAACACCGGGGAGCTGTTTTTT
CASTRQPTNTGELFF
>13|few|TRBV7-9|TRBJ2-7|.
TGTGCCAGCAGCTTCGGGAGTAGCTACGAGCAGTACTTC
CASSFGSSYEQYF
>13|.|TRBV7-2|TRBJ2-7|.
TGTGCCAGCAGCTTAGTACCCCCCTACGAGCAGTACTTC
CASSLVPPYEQYF
>16|few|TRBV4-3|TRBJ1-5|.
TGCGCCAGCAGCCAGGCGGTGGGAGAAGGCAATCAGCCCCAGCATTTT
CASSQAVGEGNQPQHF
>16|.|TRBV6-6|TRBJ1-2|TRBD1
TGTGCCAGCAGTTACGGCCTGGCCCTTGCAGGGGGCCAAAACACCTTC
CASSYGLALAGGQNTF
>15|.|TRBV7-3|TRBJ2-5|.
TGTGCCAGCAGCTTAGTCTCCGGGACGCAAGAGACCCAGTACTTC
CASSLVSGTQETQYF
>15|.|TRBV28|TRBJ2-1|TRBD2
TGTGCCAGCAGTTTAGGAGGGAGCGGGAGAATTGAGCAGTTCTTC
CASSLGGSGRIEQFF
>15|.|TRBV16|TRBJ2-1|TRBD2
TGTGCCAGCAGCCAATTGGCTAGCGGCAACAATGAGCAGTTCTTC
CASSQLASGNNEQFF
>14|.|TRBV7-2|TRBJ2-3|.
TGTGCCAGCAGCCCGACAGGACCCACAGATACGCAGTATTTT
CASSPTGPTDTQYF
>13|.|TRBV11-3|TRBJ2-7|.
TGTGCCAGCAGCTCCGGGAGCCGCTACGAGCAGTACTTC
CASSSGSRYEQYF
>15|few|TRBV27|TRBJ1-2|.
TGTGCCAGCAGTAGCGGGGGCCCCACTCGCTATGGCTACACCTTC
CASSSGGPTRYGYTF
>16|once|TRBV4-3|TRBJ2-3|.
TGCGCCAGCAGCCAAGATGGGGGGGCAGCCACAGATACGCAGTATTTT
CASSQDGGAATDTQYF
>13|.|TRBV19|TRBJ2-5|.
TGTGCCAGTAGTACCTCCACAGTATTGGCCCAGTACTTC
CASSTSTVLAQYF
>12|few|TRBV30|TRBJ1-2|.
TGTGCCTGGGGAACAGGGAGGGGTGGCTACACCTTC
CAWGTGRGGYTF
>13|once|TRBV28|TRBJ2-7|.
TGTGCCAGCAGCACCGCCTACACTGGCGAGCAGTACTTC
CASSTAYTGEQYF
>13|.|TRBV10-3|TRBJ2-5|.
TGTGCCATTGGTTCCTCACCTTGGGAGACCCAGTACTTC
CAIGSSPWETQYF
>14|.|TRBV6-5|TRBJ1-1|.
TGTGCCAGCAGTCCCGGACAGATAAGATCTGAAGCTTTCTTT
CASSPGQIRSEAFF
>15|.|TRBV7-2|TRBJ1-5|.
TGTGCCAGCAGCCAAACTCCGGGGGTTTATCAGCCCCAGCATTTT
CASSQTPGVYQPQHF
>18|.|TRBV14|TRBJ1-2|TRBD1
TGTGCCAGCAGCCAAGCCTCCGGGACAGCCGGGGAGTTCTATGGCTACACCTTC
CASSQASGTAGEFYGYTF
>14|.|TRBV30|TRBJ1-2|TRBD1
TGTGCCTGGAGTGGGGCCGGGACAGTTTATGGCTACACCTTC
CAWSGAGTVYGYTF
>14|.|TRBV5-1|TRBJ1-3|.
TGCGCCAGCAGCTTGGAGACAGCTGGAAACACCATATATTTT
CASSLETAGNTIYF
>17|.|TRBV7-9|TRBJ2-2|TRBD2
TGTGCCAGCAGCTTTCGCCGGGGACTACAGGTCACCGGGGAGCTGTTTTTT
CASSFRRGLQVTGELFF
>13|.|TRBV25-1|TRBJ1-2|.
TGTGCCAGCCTGGGTATGGGGTACTATGGCTACACCTTC
CASLGMGYYGYTF
>13|few|TRBV7-6|TRBJ1-2|TRBD1
TGTGCCAGCAGCTTCGTCGGACAGGATGGCTACACCTTC
CASSFVGQDGYTF
>14|.|TRBV6-5|TRBJ1-1|TRBD1
TGTGCCAGCAACCAGGGGGCATGGGGCACTGAAGCTTTCTTT
CASNQGAWGTEAFF
>11|once|TRBV6-5|TRBJ2-7|.
TGTGCCAGCAGTTCCAACTACGAGCAGTACTTC
CASSSNYEQYF
>16|.|TRBV28|TRBJ2-7|.
TGTGCCAGCACCGCGGGCGGAAAAGTAGGGGTGGCCGAGCAGTACTTC
CASTAGGKVGVAEQYF
>15|.|TRBV7-9|TRBJ2-1|TRBD2
TGTGCCAGCAGCTCACGACTAGCGAAAAACAATGAGCAGTTCTTC
CASSSRLAKNNEQFF
>12|.|TRBV10-3|TRBJ2-7|TRBD2
TGTGCCACAAGCGGGAAGAGCTACGAGCAGTACTTC
CATSGKSYEQYF
>15|.|TRBV5-1|TRBJ2-2|.
TGCGCCAGCAGCTTTGAGACGGGAGTAGGCGGGGAGCTGTTTTTT
CASSFETGVGGELFF
>15|.|TRBV11-2|TRBJ2-3|.
TGTGCCAGCAGCTTTCGGGGCCTCAGCACAGATACGCAGTATTTT
CASSFRGLSTDTQYF
>11|.|TRBV30|TRBJ1-2|.
TGTGCCTGGAGTGTAGGCTATGGCTACACCTTC
CAWSVGYGYTF